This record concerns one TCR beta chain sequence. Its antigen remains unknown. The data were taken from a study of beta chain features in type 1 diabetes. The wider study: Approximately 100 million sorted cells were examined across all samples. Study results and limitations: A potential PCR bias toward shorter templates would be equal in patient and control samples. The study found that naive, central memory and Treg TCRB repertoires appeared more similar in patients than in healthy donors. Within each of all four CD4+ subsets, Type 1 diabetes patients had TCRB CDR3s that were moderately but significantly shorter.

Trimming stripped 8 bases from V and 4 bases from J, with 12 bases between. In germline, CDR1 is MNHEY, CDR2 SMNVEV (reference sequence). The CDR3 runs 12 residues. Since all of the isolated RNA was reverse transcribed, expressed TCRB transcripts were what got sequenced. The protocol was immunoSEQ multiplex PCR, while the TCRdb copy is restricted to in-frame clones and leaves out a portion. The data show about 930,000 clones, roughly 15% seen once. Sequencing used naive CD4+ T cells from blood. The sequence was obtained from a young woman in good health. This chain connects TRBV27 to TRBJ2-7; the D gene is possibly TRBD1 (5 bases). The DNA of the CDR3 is TGTGCCAGCCAGGGAACTGATTACGAGCAGTACTTC. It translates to CASQGTDYEQYF.